This TCR beta chain was profiled in a study of T cells in localized non-small cell lung cancer. The table came from immunoSEQ multiplex PCR; TCRdb's copy has only in-frame clones and leaves some out. The data hold over 70,000 clones, with approximately 90% observed a single time. Study-wide findings and caveats: Uninvolved adjacent lung had more T cell clonality than any other tissue, topping tumor. Blood T cell density predicted longer survival; adjacent-lung clonality, shorter. Because only a single region of the tumor was sequenced, heterogeneity remains possible. Median around 56 top-100 tumor clones were shared with paired adjacent lung.

Germline V gene sequence: CDR1 SGHNT, CDR2 YYREEE (reference sequence). The CDR3 extends over 15 amino acids. V was cut by 0 bases and J by 5 bases, with 12 bases left in between. As to this clone: Its antigen is not known.

V gene TRBV5-4 combines with J gene TRBJ1-5, with D hard to call. Sequenced material: PBMCs, taken before any cancer treatment. The receptor comes from a woman between 35 and 75 years old with stage II squamous cell lung carcinoma. DNA of the CDR3: TGTGCCAGCAGCTTGGATCCCGGGATAGATCAGCCCCAGCATTTT. It translates to CASSLDPGIDQPQHF.